Below, 21 T cell receptor beta chains from the same sample are listed, as sequenced in a study of cytomegalovirus exposure and HLA in healthy donors. 60 Vbeta and 13 Jbeta primers were used in PCR. Using immunoSEQ multiplex PCR, the repertoire was profiled, and TCRdb retains in-frame clones only, with some absent. The sample has a few hundred thousand clones; around 81% are singletons. Sequenced sample: PBMCs. The receptors derive from a woman aged 55-75 years in good health and CMV-seropositive.

This clone was seen a few times. The rearrangement links TRBV10-3 to TRBJ1-5; D unclear. The CDR3 runs 15 residues. Between the trimmed V and J ends, which lost 3 bases and 6 bases, there was a span of 15 bases. CDR1 is ENHRY and CDR2 is SYGVKD in the germline V gene. CDR3 residues: CAISEGVGSGQPQHF. The CDR3 region has the DNA TGTGCCATCAGTGAAGGAGTAGGGAGCGGTCAGCCCCAGCATTTT.

This chain connects TRBV2 to TRBJ2-7, with D uncertain. There are 11 residues in the CDR3. Between the trimmed V and J ends, which lost 4 bases and 2 bases, there was a span of 3 bases. CDR1 is SNHLY, CDR2 FYNNEI, per germline. The CDR3 DNA reads as TGTGCCAGCAGTGCCGCCTACGAGCAGTACTTC. It translates to CASSAAYEQYF.

This clone was recorded only once. The chain couples TRBV4-1 to TRBJ2-1; 10 bases line up with TRBD2. With 5 bases clipped from V and 4 bases from J, the junction kept 5 bases outside the gene matches. The CDR3 is 15 residues long. The V gene's germline CDR1 is MGHRA and CDR2 YSYEKL. CDR3 protein: CASSSGTSDYNEQFF. CDR3 nucleotide sequence: TGCGCCAGCAGCTCCGGGACTAGCGATTACAATGAGCAGTTCTTC.

The V call is TRBV28, the J call TRBJ1-1, with a possible D match to TRBD1 (6 bases). The germline CDR1 and CDR2 sequences are MDHEN and SYDVKM. Trimming left V 4 bases short and J 6 bases short, with 15 bases between. This CDR3 has 14 residues. CDR3 region: CASSSRGGWAEAFF. The CDR3 DNA sequence: TGTGCCAGCAGTTCTAGAGGGGGATGGGCTGAAGCTTTCTTT.

CDR3 sequence (DNA): TGTGCCAGTAGCTTCGTCCTCACAGATACGCAGTATTTT. Encoded protein: CASSFVLTDTQYF. The J gene is TRBJ2-3, the V gene TRBV19; no clear D. The CDR3 runs to 13 residues. V shed 6 bases and J shed 2 bases, with 9 bases lying between them. The germline CDR1 and CDR2 sequences are LNHDA and SQIVND (reference sequence).

V is TRBV6-1 and J is TRBJ2-3; D unresolved. V lost 6 bases, J lost 0 bases, and 10 bases lay in between. Germline V gene lookup returns CDR1 MNHNS and CDR2 SASEGT. This CDR3 is 14 amino acids long. The chain's CDR3 is CASRYSPSTDTQYF. Written as DNA, the CDR3 is TGTGCCAGCAGGTACAGTCCCAGCACAGATACGCAGTATTTT.

The chain carries TRBV29-1 and TRBJ2-1; 11 bases map to TRBD2. The CDR3 length is 13 residues. From germline, CDR1 is SQVTM and CDR2 ANQGSEA. The trim removed 6 bases at V and 7 bases at J, leaving 5 bases unmatched. The CDR3 reads CSVNSGRGNEQFF. CDR3 in DNA: TGCAGCGTCAATAGCGGGAGGGGGAATGAGCAGTTCTTC.

The chain recombines TRBV7-2 with TRBJ1-3; D call uncertain. V dropped 1 base and J dropped 7 bases, with 11 bases sitting between them. The CDR3 length is 14 residues. CDR1 and CDR2 (germline): SGHTA, FQGNSA. CDR3 in DNA: TGTGCCAGCAGCTTAGGTTTCGGGTCCAACACCATATATTTT. This sequence encodes CASSLGFGSNTIYF.

The chain couples TRBV30 to TRBJ2-7; 10 nucleotides agree with TRBD1. Germline assignment: CDR1 GTSNPN and CDR2 SVGIG (reference sequence). The CDR3 sequence is 13 residues long. J gave up 7 bases and V 5 bases, and 8 bases lay outside the gene matches. CDR3 sequence reads: CAWARDRGTEQYF. CDR3 in DNA: TGTGCCTGGGCCCGGGACAGGGGTACGGAGCAGTACTTC.

The genes are TRBV5-1 and TRBJ1-1; possible D gene TRBD1, 5 bases. Trimming pared 0 bases from V and 5 bases from J, leaving 17 bases between. The CDR3 runs to 16 residues. Germline values: CDR1 SGHRS, CDR2 YFSETQ. This chain's CDR3 is CASSLGRGRGGTEAFF. The CDR3 DNA sequence: TGCGCCAGCAGCTTGGGTAGGGGCCGCGGGGGGACTGAAGCTTTCTTT.

With respect to this clone: This CDR3 is also generated by other DNA sequences in the sample. The V and J genes are TRBV9 and TRBJ2-2; 7 nucleotides agree with TRBD1. J was trimmed by 2 bases and V by 2 bases; bases with no gene match: 3. In germline, CDR1 is SGDLS, CDR2 YYNGEE. This CDR3 is built from 15 residues. CDR3 bases: TGTGCCAGCAGCGTTGGGACAGCTAACACCGGGGAGCTGTTTTTT. Protein: CASSVGTANTGELFF.

The chain employs TRBV12-5 and TRBJ1-4, with 7 bases matching TRBD1. V gave up 1 base and J gave up 6 bases; unmatched junction bases: 8. Germline V CDR1 and CDR2: LGHNT, FRNRAP. CDR3 length: 16 amino acids. The CDR3 DNA reads as TGTGCTAGTGGTTTGGCGAAAGGGGGCGGGCATGAAAAACTGTTTTTT. Translated: CASGLAKGGGHEKLFF.

The CDR3 spells CASSAETDPNTEAFF. The CDR3 DNA sequence: TGCGCCAGCAGCGCGGAGACAGACCCGAACACTGAAGCTTTCTTT. The rearrangement links TRBV5-1 to TRBJ1-1; perhaps TRBD1 as D (5 bases). The germline gives CDR1 SGHRS, CDR2 YFSETQ. The CDR3 extends over 15 amino acids. V gave up 4 bases and J gave up 1 base, with 14 bases separating them.

The V gene is TRBV11-3, the J gene TRBJ2-1, with 8 bases that match TRBD2. V was pared by 1 base and J by 9 bases, with 8 bases of the junction left unmatched. Germline CDR1 SGHNT, CDR2 YENEEA. The CDR3 spans 15 residues. CDR3 coding DNA: TGTGCCAGCAGCTTAGGACTCGCGGGAGGCAGTGAGCAGTTCTTC. Protein: CASSLGLAGGSEQFF.

DNA for the CDR3: TGTGCCAGTAGTATCAATGGACAGGGGAACACCGGGGAGCTGTTTTTT. It translates to CASSINGQGNTGELFF. The gene calls are TRBV19 and TRBJ2-2, with 8 bases fitting TRBD1. CDR3 length: 16 amino acids. V dropped 3 bases and J dropped 1; count of bases not matched to a gene: 4. CDR1 and CDR2 from the germline V gene are LNHDA and SQIVND (reference sequence).

The CDR3 DNA reads as TGCGCCAGCAGCTTGGCCCAGGGGTCGGACACTGAAGCTTTCTTT. Translated: CASSLAQGSDTEAFF. This chain joins TRBV5-1 and TRBJ1-1; possibly TRBD1 for D (6 bases). Trimming took off 0 bases at V and 3 bases at J, with 12 bases between the two ends. The CDR3 loop spans 15 amino acids. Germline V gene lookup returns CDR1 SGHRS and CDR2 YFSETQ.

The chain joins TRBV30 to TRBJ1-6, with D unresolved. The CDR3 covers 13 residues. Per the germline V gene, CDR1 is GTSNPN and CDR2 is SVGIG (reference sequence). The V gene lost 0 bases and the J gene lost 5 bases, with 5 bases spanning the gap. CDR3 protein: CAWSVHNNSPLHF. The DNA of the CDR3 is TGTGCCTGGAGTGTACATAATAATTCACCCCTCCACTTT.

The chain combines TRBV7-2 with TRBJ2-1; D perhaps matches TRBD2 (5 bases). Per germline, CDR1 SGHTA and CDR2 FQGNSA. This CDR3 spans 14 amino acids. The ends were cut back, 0 bases at V and 14 bases at J, with 17 bases in the middle. For the CDR3, the DNA is TGTGCCAGCAGCTTAGCGGTCTTAGTGGGAGATGAGTTCTTC. Translated, it gives CASSLAVLVGDEFF.

This sequence joins TRBV28 and TRBJ1-1; 7 nucleotides agree with TRBD1. J lost 2 bases, V lost 5 bases, and 8 bases had no gene match. The CDR3 is made up of 15 amino acids. Germline values: CDR1 MDHEN, CDR2 SYDVKM. The CDR3 DNA reads TGTGCCAGCAGTCCTTCGACAGGGAGCAACACTGAAGCTTTCTTT. This gives the protein CASSPSTGSNTEAFF.

This clone showed up just a few times. This rearrangement joins TRBV5-1 to TRBJ1-4; D not resolved. This CDR3 is built from 14 residues. V lost 2 bases and J lost 4, with 9 bases in between. CDR1 and CDR2 from the germline V gene are SGHRS and YFSETQ. The DNA of the CDR3 is TGCGCCAGCAGCTTCCAGGAGGGTAATGAAAAACTGTTTTTT. It encodes CASSFQEGNEKLFF.

Of note for this clone: At one boundary the junction diverges from the germline segment, which might be a read error. The CDR3 here is CASTQGEGNTEAFF. Written as DNA, the CDR3 is TGCGCCAGCACCCAAGGGGAGGGGAACACTGAAGCTTTCTTT. The chain employs TRBV4-1 and TRBJ1-1; D is perhaps TRBD1 (5 bases). The germline CDR1 and CDR2 sequences are MGHRA and YSYEKL. The CDR3 length is 14 residues.